This T cell receptor (beta chain) was profiled in a study of CD8+CD57+ T cells in acquired aplastic anemia. Trimming stripped 7 bases from V and 0 bases from J, with 15 bases between. There are 14 residues in the CDR3. Germline V gene data show CDR1 as SQVTM and CDR2 as ANQGSEA. The TCR beta profiling, which covered VDJ combination and CDR3 sequence, was carried out using genomic DNA as the template. TCRdb reprocessed the reads with MiXCR, giving one entry per CDR3 protein. Here the sample spans 150,000 to 200,000 distinct CDR3 sequences, approximately 43% being singletons. Sequencing was carried out using sorted CD4+, CD8+, or CD8+CD57+ T cells (not recorded which) from PBMCs. The chain carries TRBV29-1 and TRBJ1-1, with D hard to call. The sequence derives from a human donor in good health. In nucleotides, the CDR3 is TGCAGCGCCCAGATAGGACGGGTGAACACTGAAGCTTTCTTT. This codes for CSAQIGRVNTEAFF.